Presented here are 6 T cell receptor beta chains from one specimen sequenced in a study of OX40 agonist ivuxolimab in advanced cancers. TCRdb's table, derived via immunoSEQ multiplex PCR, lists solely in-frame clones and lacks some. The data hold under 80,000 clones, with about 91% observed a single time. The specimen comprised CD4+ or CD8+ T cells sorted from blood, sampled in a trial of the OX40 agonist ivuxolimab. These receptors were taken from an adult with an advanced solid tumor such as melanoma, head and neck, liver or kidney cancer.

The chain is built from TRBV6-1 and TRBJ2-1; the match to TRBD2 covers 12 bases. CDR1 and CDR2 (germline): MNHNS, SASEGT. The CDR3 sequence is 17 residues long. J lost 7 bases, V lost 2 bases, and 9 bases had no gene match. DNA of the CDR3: TGTGCCAGCAGTGAAAGTTCTAGCGGGAGGGTTAAGAATGAGCAGTTCTTC. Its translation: CASSESSSGRVKNEQFF.

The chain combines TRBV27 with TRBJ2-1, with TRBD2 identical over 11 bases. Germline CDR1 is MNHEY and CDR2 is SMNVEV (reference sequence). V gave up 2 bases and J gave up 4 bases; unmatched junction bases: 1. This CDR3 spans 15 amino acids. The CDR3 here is CASSLVAGGYNEQFF. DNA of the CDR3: TGTGCCAGCAGTTTAGTAGCGGGAGGGTACAATGAGCAGTTCTTC.

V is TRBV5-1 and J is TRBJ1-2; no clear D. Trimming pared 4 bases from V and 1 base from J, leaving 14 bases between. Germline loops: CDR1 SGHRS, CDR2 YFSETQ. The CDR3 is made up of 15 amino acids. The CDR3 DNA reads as TGCGCCAGCAGCAGGACGGTCGAACTTAACTATGGCTACACCTTC. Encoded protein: CASSRTVELNYGYTF.

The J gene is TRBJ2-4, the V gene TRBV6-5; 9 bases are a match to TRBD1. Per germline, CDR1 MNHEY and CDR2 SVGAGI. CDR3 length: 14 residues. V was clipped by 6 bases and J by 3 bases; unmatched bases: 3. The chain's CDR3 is CASSLDRGKNIQYF. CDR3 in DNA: TGTGCCAGCAGCCTGGACAGGGGCAAAAACATTCAGTACTTC.

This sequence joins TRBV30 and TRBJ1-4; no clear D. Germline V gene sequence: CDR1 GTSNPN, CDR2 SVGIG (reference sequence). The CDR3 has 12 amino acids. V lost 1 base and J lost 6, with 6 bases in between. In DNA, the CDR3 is TGTGCCTGGAGTGAGGTCGATGAAAAACTGTTTTTT. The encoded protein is CAWSEVDEKLFF.

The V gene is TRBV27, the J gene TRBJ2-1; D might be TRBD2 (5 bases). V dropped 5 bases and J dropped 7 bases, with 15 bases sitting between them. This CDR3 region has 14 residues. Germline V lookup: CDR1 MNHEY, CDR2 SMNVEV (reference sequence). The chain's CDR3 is CASSPSRAGNEQFF. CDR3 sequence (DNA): TGTGCCAGCAGTCCTAGCCGGGCTGGAAATGAGCAGTTCTTC.